The source of this T cell receptor (beta chain) is a study of high-grade serous ovarian cancer treatment subgroups. The study's findings and limits: The analyses considered CDR3 and ignored CDR1 and CDR2.

Tumor samples were taken before definitive surgery or chemotherapy. As for this clone: Its antigen is not known.

Clones were read by immunoSEQ multiplex PCR, and TCRdb kept only the in-frame ones, dropping some. The sample includes approximately 30,000 clones, around four fifths of them seen just once. The germline V gene has CDR1 MNHNS and CDR2 SASEGT. Trimming cost V 0 bases and J 7 bases, with 16 bases left between them. This CDR3 region has 16 residues. Sequences were obtained from tumor tissue. This chain links TRBV6-1 with TRBJ1-5; D unclear. This TCR came from a human donor with high-grade serous ovarian cancer. CDR3 loop: CASSEAGHEGRQPQHF. As DNA, the CDR3 is TGTGCCAGCAGTGAAGCTGGCCATGAGGGAAGACAGCCCCAGCATTTT.